This T cell receptor beta chain comes out of a study of regulatory T cells in long-lasting Graves disease (dated by TCRdb to 2020 to 2023). Notes on the research overall: Persistent Graves' disease meant more than 5 years of antithyroid drug treatment with TSH receptor autoantibodies that stayed positive. The study was conducted in China and was registered as a clinical trial. Persistent Graves' disease patients were compared with newly diagnosed Graves' disease patients by peripheral blood TCR sequencing and RNA sequencing. TCR sequencing covered approximately 13 persistent and 20 newly diagnosed Graves' disease patients, 33 samples in total. On average, persistent Graves' disease patients in the clinical cohort had been on antithyroid drugs for approximately ten years. General findings and caveats noted by the study authors: Persistent disease showed preferential use of TRBV28, TRBJ1-2 and TRBJ2-5, whereas newly diagnosed disease favored TRBV20-1 and TRBJ2-1. Sequencing and analysis were limited to the TCR beta chain. Compared with newly diagnosed patients, patients with persistent Graves' disease had lower TCR Shannon entropy and fewer highly expanded clones, which suggests clonal expansion. The authors noted that the small sample size was a limitation that may lower accuracy. Patients with persistent disease shared more public clonotypes (around 2,500) than newly diagnosed patients did (around 930). The study examined only peripheral blood because the primary lesion, thyroid tissue, could not be accessed.

Library preparation was by multiplex PCR. The sequencer listed for this sample is Illumina HiSeq 4000. To build TCR beta libraries, CDR3 regions were amplified by Arm-PCR using iRepertoire HTBI primers. Before sequencing, the PCR products went through gel purification. On the authors' methods: Gene usage analysis of CDR3 amino acid clonotypes used the approximately 62 TRBV and around 14 TRBJ segments found across samples. COPE and FqMerger were used to merge filtered high-quality paired reads into contigs. Contigs were aligned with BLAST to IMGT TRBV, TRBD and TRBJ reference genes, and CDR3 was defined per IMGT. Any clonotype with a frequency above 0.1% was classified as a highly expanded clone. Repertoire diversity was measured by Shannon entropy, and V-J evenness by the Gini coefficient. A clonotype found in more than one individual was treated as public. The raw public data were reprocessed by TCRdb itself: fastp quality trimming at Q25, MiXCR clonotype calling, in-frame beta chains only. Here each entry gathers all rows of one CDR3 protein and keeps the most common genes and DNA. V and J calls and clone size were set by TCRdb, not the authors. The sample includes 650,000 to 850,000 distinct CDR3 sequences, with roughly 30% observed a single time. Under 50% of the sample comes from the top ten.

The sample's time point label, in plain terms: persistent/refractory GD, antithyroid drugs over 5 years with positive TRAb. For both TCR sequencing and RNA sequencing, RNA was extracted from PBMCs in TRIzol. The diagnosis of Graves' disease followed American Thyroid Association guidelines. Patients for the study were recruited at an endocrinology department in Xi'an, China. Each patient gave 7 to 9.5 milliliters of peripheral blood, collected in an EDTA anticoagulant tube. PBMCs were isolated by Ficoll Paque Plus density gradient separation without further T cell sorting. RNA quality was checked with an Agilent 2100 Bioanalyzer and agarose gel, and concentration with a NanoDrop 2000. V loses 8 bases of germline sequence and J loses 0 bases, and the interval between the two ends is 7 bases. Reading from cysteine to phenylalanine, the CDR3 counts 12 amino acids. Only the CDR3 DNA is retained, 36 bases long and in frame from the first base. CDR1 and CDR2 are read off the germline V gene as MDHEN and SYDVKM.

Details on this clonotype: The antigen it binds to is not known. No quality values exist for individual bases; no much larger clone is one base distant.

The origin of this receptor is a female donor with Graves disease. The source material was peripheral blood mononuclear cells (PBMCs), sampled when the disease was refractory, from a patient treated with antithyroid drugs. The chain is assembled from TRBV28 and TRBJ1-1, with no reliable assignment of the D segment. In nucleotides, the sequence is TGTGCCAGCCTAGGGTTGAACACTGAAGCTTTCTTT. It codes for CASLGLNTEAFF. The entire variable domain, with the stretches around the CDR3 drawn from the reference TRBV28 and TRBJ1-1 proteins, is DVKVTQSSRYLVKRTGEKVFLECVQDMDHENMFWYRQDPGLGLRLIYFSYDVKMKEKGDIPEGYSVSREKKERFSLILESASTNQTSMYLCASLGLNTEAFFGQGTRLTVV.